This is a list of T cell receptor beta chains from one sample in a study of beta chain features in type 1 diabetes. Sequencing used immunoSEQ multiplex PCR; TCRdb keeps in-frame clones, though not all of them. This table holds around 300,000 clones, less than 15% found once. The specimen was central memory CD4+ T cells from blood. These receptors all stem from a man aged 25-45 years in good health. Both conserved end residues are part of each CDR3. Each record gives: clone size, J gene, D gene, V gene, CDR3 protein, CDR3 DNA. D genes are given only for firm matches. Size values are once, few and many counts, or a class for expanded clones, and some rows have none.

clone_size: .
j_call: TRBJ1-3
d_call: .
v_call: TRBV7-2
cdr3_aa: CASSPETHSGNTIYF
cdr3_nt: TGTGCCAGCAGCCCAGAGACACACTCAGGAAACACCATATATTTT

clone_size: few
j_call: TRBJ2-3
d_call: .
v_call: TRBV14
cdr3_aa: CASSLPGSITDTQYF
cdr3_nt: TGTGCCAGCAGCCTGCCCGGTTCTATAACAGATACGCAGTATTTT

clone_size: .
j_call: TRBJ2-2
d_call: .
v_call: TRBV7-9
cdr3_aa: CASSLDLAPWGLFF
cdr3_nt: TGTGCCAGCAGCTTAGACCTAGCGCCATGGGGGCTGTTTTTT

clone_size: .
j_call: TRBJ1-1
d_call: TRBD1
v_call: TRBV7-9
cdr3_aa: CASSGNPGQGSGNTEAFF
cdr3_nt: TGCGCCAGCAGCGGAAACCCGGGACAGGGTTCAGGGAACACTGAAGCTTTCTTT

clone_size: many
j_call: TRBJ2-3
d_call: TRBD2
v_call: TRBV29-1
cdr3_aa: CSVVASGPSTDTQYF
cdr3_nt: TGCAGCGTTGTGGCTAGCGGTCCTAGCACAGATACGCAGTATTTT

clone_size: few
j_call: TRBJ2-1
d_call: .
v_call: TRBV9
cdr3_aa: CASSERSRSSYNEQFF
cdr3_nt: TGTGCCAGCAGCGAAAGAAGCAGGAGCTCCTACAATGAGCAGTTCTTC

clone_size: .
j_call: TRBJ1-2
d_call: TRBD1
v_call: TRBV10-3
cdr3_aa: CAISRGTGGIATGGYTF
cdr3_nt: TGTGCCATCAGTAGAGGGACAGGGGGAATTGCGACGGGTGGCTACACCTTC

clone_size: .
j_call: TRBJ1-1
d_call: TRBD1
v_call: TRBV6-1
cdr3_aa: CASSFQGADTEAFF
cdr3_nt: TGTGCCAGCAGCTTTCAGGGGGCGGACACTGAAGCTTTCTTT

clone_size: few
j_call: TRBJ1-1
d_call: .
v_call: TRBV7-9
cdr3_aa: CASRPKQRVNTEAFF
cdr3_nt: TGTGCCAGCAGGCCTAAACAGCGGGTGAACACTGAAGCTTTCTTT

clone_size: .
j_call: TRBJ2-5
d_call: TRBD2
v_call: TRBV29-1
cdr3_aa: CSGTSGTQETQYF
cdr3_nt: TGCAGCGGGACTAGCGGGACTCAAGAGACCCAGTACTTC

clone_size: .
j_call: TRBJ1-2
d_call: .
v_call: TRBV11-1
cdr3_aa: CASSSYDLGSYGYTF
cdr3_nt: TGTGCCAGCAGCTCCTACGACCTTGGGTCCTATGGCTACACCTTC

clone_size: many
j_call: TRBJ2-1
d_call: TRBD1
v_call: TRBV9
cdr3_aa: CASSATGTGNEQFF
cdr3_nt: TGTGCCAGCAGCGCGACAGGGACCGGCAATGAGCAGTTCTTC

clone_size: few
j_call: TRBJ1-2
d_call: .
v_call: TRBV14
cdr3_aa: CASSQDLRGAGNYGYTF
cdr3_nt: TGTGCCAGCAGCCAAGATCTGAGAGGGGCCGGTAACTATGGCTACACCTTC

clone_size: few
j_call: TRBJ1-5
d_call: TRBD1
v_call: TRBV9
cdr3_aa: CASSAGGQPLEWPQHF
cdr3_nt: TGTGCCAGCAGCGCGGGGGGACAGCCACTCGAGTGGCCCCAGCATTTT

clone_size: .
j_call: TRBJ2-1
d_call: .
v_call: TRBV6-4
cdr3_aa: CASSQSLNNEQFF
cdr3_nt: TGTGCCAGCAGTCAATCCCTAAACAATGAGCAGTTCTTC

clone_size: few
j_call: TRBJ1-2
d_call: .
v_call: TRBV5-4
cdr3_aa: CASSPTGTFNYGYTF
cdr3_nt: TGTGCCAGCAGCCCAACAGGGACGTTTAACTATGGCTACACCTTC

clone_size: many
j_call: TRBJ2-7
d_call: .
v_call: TRBV5-6
cdr3_aa: CASSPFAAASYEQYF
cdr3_nt: TGTGCCAGCAGCCCCTTTGCAGCCGCATCCTACGAGCAGTACTTC

clone_size: few
j_call: TRBJ2-5
d_call: .
v_call: TRBV7-7
cdr3_aa: CASSLSGTEQETQYF
cdr3_nt: TGTGCCAGCAGCCTCTCCGGGACTGAGCAAGAGACCCAGTACTTC

clone_size: few
j_call: TRBJ1-1
d_call: .
v_call: TRBV19
cdr3_aa: CATGPVGTEAFF
cdr3_nt: TGTGCCACTGGGCCCGTGGGGACTGAAGCTTTCTTT

clone_size: .
j_call: TRBJ1-1
d_call: .
v_call: TRBV11-3
cdr3_aa: CASNGGRRRTEAFF
cdr3_nt: TGTGCCAGCAATGGCGGTAGAAGGAGAACTGAAGCTTTCTTT

clone_size: .
j_call: TRBJ1-1
d_call: .
v_call: TRBV10-2
cdr3_aa: CASGQNTEAFF
cdr3_nt: TGCGCCAGCGGCCAAAACACTGAAGCTTTCTTT

clone_size: .
j_call: TRBJ2-5
d_call: TRBD1
v_call: TRBV30
cdr3_aa: CAWSVLDRGETQYF
cdr3_nt: TGTGCCTGGAGTGTACTAGACAGGGGAGAGACCCAGTACTTC

clone_size: .
j_call: TRBJ2-2
d_call: .
v_call: TRBV5-6
cdr3_aa: CASSGMDTGELFF
cdr3_nt: TGTGCCAGCAGCGGGATGGACACCGGGGAGCTGTTTTTT

clone_size: .
j_call: TRBJ1-1
d_call: .
v_call: TRBV7-9
cdr3_aa: CASSLDIHVNTEAFF
cdr3_nt: TGTGCCAGCAGCTTAGATATACACGTGAACACTGAAGCTTTCTTT

clone_size: few
j_call: TRBJ1-5
d_call: .
v_call: TRBV2
cdr3_aa: CASTVGNQPQHF
cdr3_nt: TGTGCCAGCACTGTGGGAAATCAGCCCCAGCATTTT

clone_size: .
j_call: TRBJ2-5
d_call: .
v_call: TRBV11-2
cdr3_aa: CASSLVLETQYF
cdr3_nt: TGTGCCAGCAGCCTCGTCCTGGAGACCCAGTACTTC

clone_size: .
j_call: TRBJ1-5
d_call: .
v_call: TRBV10-3
cdr3_aa: CAISEELRISNQPQHF
cdr3_nt: TGTGCCATCAGTGAGGAACTGAGGATTAGCAATCAGCCCCAGCATTTT

clone_size: .
j_call: TRBJ2-1
d_call: TRBD2
v_call: TRBV7-3
cdr3_aa: CASSPMVSGAVGEQFF
cdr3_nt: TGTGCCAGCAGCCCAATGGTTAGCGGGGCAGTAGGGGAGCAGTTCTTC

clone_size: .
j_call: TRBJ2-7
d_call: .
v_call: TRBV5-4
cdr3_aa: CASSYEGEQYF
cdr3_nt: TGTGCCAGCAGCTACGAGGGCGAGCAGTACTTC

clone_size: few
j_call: TRBJ2-1
d_call: TRBD1
v_call: TRBV6-5
cdr3_aa: CASSSTGGSYNEQFF
cdr3_nt: TGTGCCAGCAGTTCCACAGGGGGGTCCTACAATGAGCAGTTCTTC

clone_size: few
j_call: TRBJ2-3
d_call: .
v_call: TRBV6-5
cdr3_aa: CASTLTSGTDTQYF
cdr3_nt: TGTGCCAGCACCCTTACAAGCGGCACAGATACGCAGTATTTT

clone_size: .
j_call: TRBJ1-1
d_call: .
v_call: TRBV7-9
cdr3_aa: CASSLDFMNTEAFF
cdr3_nt: TGTGCCAGCAGCTTGGACTTCATGAACACTGAAGCTTTCTTT

clone_size: .
j_call: TRBJ1-1
d_call: .
v_call: TRBV9
cdr3_aa: CASSVRWDTEAFF
cdr3_nt: TGTGCCAGCAGCGTAAGATGGGACACTGAAGCTTTCTTT

clone_size: many
j_call: TRBJ2-7
d_call: TRBD1
v_call: TRBV19
cdr3_aa: CASSSGQGALEQYF
cdr3_nt: TGTGCCAGTAGCTCCGGACAGGGGGCTTTGGAGCAGTACTTC

clone_size: .
j_call: TRBJ2-5
d_call: TRBD2
v_call: TRBV4-2
cdr3_aa: CASSKGTSGRGETQYF
cdr3_nt: TGTGCCAGCAGCAAGGGGACTAGCGGGAGAGGAGAGACCCAGTACTTC

clone_size: few
j_call: TRBJ2-7
d_call: .
v_call: TRBV5-4
cdr3_aa: CASRLDSYEQYF
cdr3_nt: TGTGCCAGCAGACTTGACTCCTACGAGCAGTACTTC

clone_size: .
j_call: TRBJ2-3
d_call: .
v_call: TRBV4-1
cdr3_aa: CASSQVADSFTDTQYF
cdr3_nt: TGCGCCAGCAGCCAAGTGGCCGATTCCTTCACAGATACGCAGTATTTT

clone_size: .
j_call: TRBJ2-3
d_call: TRBD2
v_call: TRBV5-1
cdr3_aa: CASNLVSGATDTQYF
cdr3_nt: TGCGCCAGTAATCTGGTTAGCGGGGCCACAGATACGCAGTATTTT

clone_size: few
j_call: TRBJ1-1
d_call: .
v_call: TRBV6-1
cdr3_aa: CAGREQLNTEAFF
cdr3_nt: TGTGCCGGGAGGGAGCAGTTGAACACTGAAGCTTTCTTT

clone_size: .
j_call: TRBJ1-1
d_call: .
v_call: TRBV30
cdr3_aa: CAWSVKGRTNTEAFF
cdr3_nt: TGTGCCTGGAGTGTAAAAGGCAGGACGAACACTGAAGCTTTCTTT

clone_size: .
j_call: TRBJ2-7
d_call: .
v_call: TRBV7-2
cdr3_aa: CASSLEGPRGEQYF
cdr3_nt: TGTGCCAGCAGCTTAGAAGGGCCGAGGGGGGAGCAGTACTTC

clone_size: .
j_call: TRBJ2-6
d_call: TRBD2
v_call: TRBV19
cdr3_aa: CASSPKWRGERGSSGANVLTF
cdr3_nt: TGTGCCAGTAGTCCAAAATGGCGGGGCGAGCGCGGGAGCTCTGGGGCCAACGTCCTGACTTTC

clone_size: .
j_call: TRBJ2-6
d_call: .
v_call: TRBV27
cdr3_aa: CASSPGRGLAGANVLTF
cdr3_nt: TGTGCCAGCAGCCCAGGCCGGGGACTGGCTGGGGCCAACGTCCTGACTTTC

clone_size: .
j_call: TRBJ1-3
d_call: .
v_call: TRBV6-6
cdr3_aa: CASMEGPWNTIYF
cdr3_nt: TGTGCCAGCATGGAGGGTCCGTGGAACACCATATATTTT

clone_size: .
j_call: TRBJ1-2
d_call: .
v_call: TRBV6-5
cdr3_aa: CASSEAGVAGDF
cdr3_nt: TGTGCCAGCAGTGAAGCGGGTGTGGCGGGAGACTTC

clone_size: .
j_call: TRBJ2-5
d_call: .
v_call: TRBV5-1
cdr3_aa: CASSLERYQETQYF
cdr3_nt: TGCGCCAGCAGCTTGGAACGGTACCAAGAGACCCAGTACTTC

clone_size: few
j_call: TRBJ2-3
d_call: .
v_call: TRBV30
cdr3_aa: CASLSGTQYF
cdr3_nt: TGTGCCTCGCTCTCCGGTACGCAGTATTTT

clone_size: .
j_call: TRBJ2-2
d_call: TRBD1
v_call: TRBV16
cdr3_aa: CASSWTGMGTGELFF
cdr3_nt: TGTGCCAGCAGCTGGACAGGGATGGGCACCGGGGAGCTGTTTTTT

clone_size: few
j_call: TRBJ2-2
d_call: .
v_call: TRBV2
cdr3_aa: CASTAEGMNTGELFF
cdr3_nt: TGTGCCAGCACTGCGGAGGGAATGAACACCGGGGAGCTGTTTTTT

clone_size: .
j_call: TRBJ1-6
d_call: TRBD1
v_call: TRBV11-2
cdr3_aa: CASSLGRGQALHF
cdr3_nt: TGTGCCAGCAGCTTAGGGAGGGGGCAAGCCCTCCACTTT

clone_size: few
j_call: TRBJ2-5
d_call: .
v_call: TRBV7-2
cdr3_aa: CASSRYLQGEQYF
cdr3_nt: TGTGCCAGCAGCCGATATCTGCAGGGAGAGCAGTACTTC

clone_size: few
j_call: TRBJ1-2
d_call: TRBD1
v_call: TRBV19
cdr3_aa: CASSIGDLQGAGGYTF
cdr3_nt: TGTGCCAGTAGTATCGGAGACCTCCAGGGGGCGGGAGGCTACACCTTC

clone_size: .
j_call: TRBJ2-2
d_call: .
v_call: TRBV7-8
cdr3_aa: CASSPTPGELFF
cdr3_nt: TGTGCCAGCAGCCCAACTCCCGGGGAGCTGTTTTTT

clone_size: .
j_call: TRBJ2-2
d_call: .
v_call: TRBV7-6
cdr3_aa: CASSYDAGATGELFF
cdr3_nt: TGTGCCAGCAGCTACGACGCCGGGGCGACCGGGGAGCTGTTTTTT

clone_size: few
j_call: TRBJ1-2
d_call: TRBD1
v_call: TRBV18
cdr3_aa: CASSPVKTGLGYGYTF
cdr3_nt: TGTGCCAGCTCACCCGTTAAGACAGGGCTCGGATATGGCTACACCTTC

clone_size: .
j_call: TRBJ2-1
d_call: .
v_call: TRBV7-2
cdr3_aa: CASSPAYNEQFF
cdr3_nt: TGTGCCAGCAGCCCCGCTTACAATGAGCAGTTCTTC

clone_size: .
j_call: TRBJ2-3
d_call: .
v_call: TRBV7-8
cdr3_aa: CASSIWGGTDTQYF
cdr3_nt: TGTGCCAGCAGCATCTGGGGGGGCACAGATACGCAGTATTTT